The T cell receptor (beta chain) under discussion was sequenced for a study of cytomegalovirus exposure and HLA in healthy donors (dated by TCRdb to about 2017). The study in broad terms: In an earlier analysis of under 600 of the donors, approximately 260 Gb of sequence data and approximately 120 million unique TCR beta sequences from 150 million to 200 million T cells were reported. Approximately 300 gigabases of sequencing data and around 85 million unique TCR sequences made up an early release that covered several hundred HLA-typed donors. Among the roughly 400 genotyped donors, roughly 80% belonged to the genetic ancestry cluster associated with self-reported Caucasian donors. The study was designed to test whether signatures of past pathogen exposure could be identified by cataloging public T cell receptors. The study profiled the T cell repertoires of hundreds of subjects by immunosequencing and related them to cytomegalovirus serostatus. In addition to the first cohort of 666 subjects, a separate validation cohort of 100 to 150 different subjects was used. High-throughput TCR immunosequencing, statistical association of individual TCRs with disease status, and machine learning were combined to predict cytomegalovirus infection status. In a later analysis, previously published TCR beta repertoires from hundreds of donors were re-analyzed and high-resolution HLA genotyping was added so that TCR occurrence patterns could be studied. The later analysis used no new phenotypic data to find candidate immune exposures, relying instead on TCR beta sequences and their occurrence across donors. An earlier analysis of 500 to 750 of the donors applied high-throughput TCR beta sequencing to assess whether each TCR beta V gene segment acted as functional or pseudogenic. Donor age, sex, ethnicity and CMV serostatus were collected together with the repertoire data. A later genetic analysis used genome-wide SNP genotypes for about 60% of the roughly 670 donors, treating that subset as a discovery cohort. Every repertoire in the discovery cohort had been generated on one and the same sequencing platform. HLA typing covered class I and class II loci at four-digit resolution. Typing coverage varied by locus: roughly 620-630 donors for A, B, C, DRB1 and DQB1; 522 for DQA1; more than 600 for DPA1; 450 to 480 for DPB1. Roughly five DR-DQ haplotypes were treated as single units for association and clustering because of strong linkage in the cohort. Across 300 to 400 genotyped donors of the cohort, an average of about 240,000 unique TCR beta nucleotide sequences per donor were sequenced, and roughly 20% of those sequences were non-productive. Broader findings and caveats from the paper: It was suggested by the authors that the approach could potentially be generalized to other disease states and immunological phenotypes. A further reported finding was that TCR beta sequences accurately predicted the HLA-A and HLA-B alleles for most subjects in the first cohort. Most CMV-associated TCR beta chains appeared to be HLA-restricted in a later analysis, and the HLA associations seemed to be driven largely by CMV exposure. Because HLA typing was missing for some donors at each locus, association tests included only the typed subset. While some public TCRs were present in many individuals, most TCR sequences turned up only very rarely across donors. According to a later genetic analysis, donors in an Asian-associated ancestry cluster had fewer N-insertions in productive TCRs than the roughly 700-donor mean. A cluster of highly shared sequence variants was judged likely to represent a technical artifact of the sequencing pipeline. Roughly uniform sequencing depth across donors was assumed in presence/absence analyses, although this assumption may not hold. Broadly in line with IMGT annotations, most TCR beta V segments showed up in productive rearrangements about 87% or about 30% of the time in an earlier analysis of roughly 590 of the donors. Correlated functional status among segregating V segments might reflect linkage disequilibrium, but an unknown experimental factor could not be ruled out. Some IMGT-functional V segments, including TRBV6-2 and TRBV6-3, could not be told apart with the 87-base-pair reads, so those segments were excluded. An association between a missense DCLRE1C variant and V-gene and J-gene trimming of TCR beta chains was found in a later genetic analysis and replicated in an independent cohort. For the cohort, immune exposure information was limited to CMV serostatus. In a later analysis, HLA-associated TCR beta chains were found to be more clonally expanded and to have lower generation probabilities than equally common non-associated chains. A few of the identified cytomegalovirus-associated TCR beta chains were confirmed in vitro to be specific for cytomegalovirus antigens. In both the original and validation cohorts, the classifier was reported to diagnose cytomegalovirus status with high specificity and sensitivity. When HLA alleles, especially DR and DQ, strongly co-occurred, TCR associations were difficult to assign to individual alleles. Some 16 rarely observed V segments, including chromosome 9 orphons, were excluded from the earlier analysis of some 590 of the donors because counts were too low. Several of the top co-occurrence clusters appeared to be linked to parvovirus B19, influenza, CMV and Epstein-Barr virus, according to a later analysis. A later analysis associated 15,000 or so TCR beta sequences with specific HLA alleles at a false discovery rate of 0.05. A total of roughly 160 TCR beta chains were listed by the study as associated with cytomegalovirus. A later analysis found that TCR association rates varied across HLA loci, with DRB1 alleles showing the most associated TCRs and HLA-C alleles the fewest. In this cohort, only TCR beta chains were sequenced, and detectable features were limited by the absence of alpha or paired-chain data.

Including the terminal cysteine and phenylalanine, the CDR3 comprises 16 residues. Only the CDR3 part of the read is kept: 48 bases, read in frame from the first base. Via the germline V gene, CDR1 is SGHAT and CDR2 FQNNGV. Relative to germline, V is missing 1 base and J is missing 3 bases, with 5 bases of the junction outside any gene match. Libraries were prepared through the immunoSEQ multiplex PCR assay. For the multiplex PCR, a mixture combining 60 forward primers for TCR Vbeta segments and 13 reverse primers for TCR Jbeta segments was used. A multiplex PCR assay on genomic DNA amplified the CDR3 region of rearranged TCR beta genes. The Illumina HiSeq System was used to sequence the amplified TCR beta libraries as 87-base-pair reads. Processing in the source paper ran as follows. A later analysis tallied roughly 78 million unique TCR beta chains across the roughly 610 repertoires, and some 12 million of those chains were shared by two or more donors. To remove PCR and sequencing errors, raw reads were error-corrected and collapsed into unique sequences using a nearest-neighbor algorithm that merged closely related sequences. To assign V, D and J gene segments, CDR3 sequences were aligned to IMGT reference sequences. For a sequence to be retained, a match of at least six nucleotides to both a V gene segment and a J gene segment was required. A rearrangement was called productive if the CDR3 had no stop codons and remained in frame with V and J, and every other rearrangement was called non-productive. CDR3 was defined by IMGT convention, running from the second conserved V-encoded cysteine to the conserved J-encoded phenylalanine. The earlier analysis of more than 450 of the donors excluded sequences that lacked an unambiguous match to a single V gene segment. An earlier analysis of just under 600 of the donors called V segments functional above 56.7% productive rearrangements and segregating when the between-donor standard deviation exceeded 5%. A statistical classification framework was built for diagnosing cytomegalovirus status from the catalog of TCR beta chain sequences. V and J gene assignment, in a later analysis, came from comparing TCR nucleotide sequences with IMGT/GENE-DB human TR gene sequences. The TCRdist pipeline was used in a later analysis to assign CDR3 sequences and most-parsimonious VDJ recombination scenarios. In a later analysis, each TCR beta chain was defined by its CDR3 amino acid sequence together with its V-gene family, and reads without a unique V-gene family were excluded. In a later analysis, several hundred highly shared, low-generation-probability nucleotide sequences were removed to address suspected cross-contamination and a sequencing artifact. In a later analysis, a clonal expansion index was calculated for each public chain from normalized within-repertoire ranks of inferred template counts. A later analysis computed generation probabilities with a VDJ recombination model fitted to out-of-frame rearrangements, and checked the results against IGoR. In a later analysis, TCR-TCR, TCR-HLA and TCR-CMV co-occurrence was scored with hypergeometric tests, and a repertoire-size bias correction was applied to TCR pairs. False discovery rates were estimated in a later analysis by permuting HLA or CMV assignments 20 times. A later analysis grouped co-occurring TCRs with DBSCAN, adding TCRdist sequence similarity when clustering within HLA-allele-positive subsets. Repertoires with fewer than 30,000 or more than 120,000 public chains, plus five repertoires with anomalous nucleotide sharing, were excluded from co-occurrence clustering. TCRdb holds this immuneACCESS table with in-frame rearrangements only. Some clones are missing; in checked studies, unresolved V genes explain under half, and the rest has no known cause. The DNA was the basis for D and trimming; V, J and clone size are from that table. This sample gives roughly 63,000 clones in total; roughly 73% of them show up just once. Roughly 25% of the sample is held by the ten biggest clonotypes.

In total, approximately 700 healthy bone marrow donors made up the cohort. Cohort members were all nominally healthy when sampled, although unrecorded immune exposures were likely present. The donor was CMV seropositive and was included in the group of 250 to 350 seropositive cohort members. Every donor gave a peripheral blood sample, and the peripheral blood mononuclear cells from that sample were used for TCR beta sequencing. Genomic DNA was extracted from the blood cell samples with the Qiagen DNeasy Blood Extraction Kit. In regard to this clone: No cognate antigen has been identified for it. There are no base qualities to consult, and no much larger clone falls within one base.

The chain is encoded by TRBV11-2 joined to TRBJ1-1, with 10 central nucleotides matching TRBD1. The sample comprised PBMCs. This clonotype was obtained from a woman between 40 and 55 years old in good health and CMV-seropositive. In nucleotides, the sequence is TGTGCCAGCAGCTTAGGTCCGGGACAGGGGTACACTGAAGCTTTCTTT. Translated, it reads CASSLGPGQGYTEAFF.